This record concerns one T cell receptor (beta chain) sequence. What this receptor recognizes is not known. Per-base quality was not reported, and no clone a single base away is much larger than it. Measured from the cysteine to the phenylalanine, the CDR3 is 16 residues long. Just CDR3 DNA is preserved here, 48 bases in frame from base 1. CDR1 and CDR2, looked up from the germline V gene, are MDHEN and SYDVKM. Trimming costs V 5 bases and J 0 bases, and their ends lie 16 bases apart. This sample was taken from a study of lymphopenia after photon versus proton radiotherapy (dated by TCRdb to 2018 to 2020). Study-level background: The immunological effects of photon versus proton radiation therapy were compared in patients with gastrointestinal tumors who developed high-grade lymphopenia. The study was designed to characterize how the impact on the immune system differs between the two radiation modalities. The cohort included approximately 22 patients with gastrointestinal tumors who developed lymphopenia after receiving either photon or proton therapy.

The library came from the immunoSEQ multiplex PCR assay. T cell repertoires were profiled with deep sequencing of rearranged TCR beta loci together with multiparametric flow cytometry. Entries here come from immuneACCESS through TCRdb and include only in-frame sequences with V and J called. Some clones fail to appear in such tables; in the studies checked, an unresolved V gene covers under half of the shortfall, and the cause of the remainder is unknown. This sample has some 30,000 clones in its table, and roughly 84% of those were observed once. The biggest ten clones account for around 13% of the sample. Summary of the overall study and its limitations: Across the cohort, a larger post-nadir drop in TCR diversity was inversely correlated with overall survival time among patients who died. The authors looked at the survival association only in patients who died, and they framed better survival with proton therapy as a possibility rather than a demonstrated result. Proton-treated patients stayed relatively stable during treatment, while photon-treated patients lost naive T cells and TCR diversity and gained effector/memory populations. After the lymphocyte count nadir, repertoires from photon-treated patients showed oligoclonal expansion, particularly of CD8+ Temra cells, and this expansion drove the decline in diversity.

The source was peripheral blood, collected from a patient treated with proton-based radiotherapy. The clonotype was recovered from a woman in her seventies with pancreatic cancer. Recombination linked TRBV28 to TRBJ1-2; TRBD1 might be the D gene, on 6 matching bases. The DNA sequence is TGTGCCAGCAGTAAAGCTAGGGGGATTCCTAACTATGGCTACACCTTC. It encodes CASSKARGIPNYGYTF.